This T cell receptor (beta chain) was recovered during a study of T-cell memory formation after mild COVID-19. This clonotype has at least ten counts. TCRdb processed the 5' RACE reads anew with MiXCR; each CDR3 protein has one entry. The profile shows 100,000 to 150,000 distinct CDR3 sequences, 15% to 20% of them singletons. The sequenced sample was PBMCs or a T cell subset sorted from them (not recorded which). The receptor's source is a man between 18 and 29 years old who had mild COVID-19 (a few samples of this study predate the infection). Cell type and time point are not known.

The CDR3 spells CASSLRGGASTDTQYF. The CDR3 nucleotides are TGTGCCAGCAGTTTACGTGGGGGGGCTAGCACAGATACGCAGTATTTT. The rearrangement joins TRBV27 to TRBJ2-3; D may be TRBD2 (7 bases). CDR3 length: 16 amino acids. Germline CDR1 MNHEY, CDR2 SMNVEV (reference sequence). Between the trimmed V and J ends, which lost 2 bases and 0 bases, there was a span of 12 bases.